These 4 T cell receptor beta chains were sequenced from one sample in a study of OX40 agonist ivuxolimab in advanced cancers. TCRdb's copy holds only in-frame clones and misses some; the assay was immunoSEQ multiplex PCR. The repertoire includes some 74,000 clones, approximately 83% of them detected once, and approximately 0.5% sits in the top ten. The sequencing here drew on CD4+ or CD8+ T cells sorted from blood, taken in a trial of the OX40 agonist ivuxolimab. Receptor source: an adult with an advanced solid tumor such as melanoma, head and neck, liver or kidney cancer.

The V and J genes are TRBV11-3 and TRBJ2-3; 15 positions match TRBD2. From germline, CDR1 is SGHNT and CDR2 YENEEA. The V and J ends lost 2 bases and 4 bases, in that order; junction bases with no gene match: 7. The CDR3 contains 18 residues. This CDR3 is CASSLYGTSGRSADTQYF. The CDR3 DNA reads as TGTGCCAGCAGCTTATATGGGACTAGCGGGAGGTCGGCAGATACGCAGTATTTT.

The rearrangement links TRBV7-2 to TRBJ2-7; 7 bases agree with TRBD2. Trimming took 5 bases from V and 3 from J; bases not matched to a gene: 7. Germline V CDR1 and CDR2: SGHTA, FQGNSA. The CDR3 runs to 14 residues. Here the CDR3 reads CASSPPGGGYEQYF. For the CDR3, the DNA is TGTGCCAGCAGCCCACCTGGCGGGGGCTACGAGCAGTACTTC.

Here the CDR3 reads CASSPETSAGEQFF. The CDR3 region has the DNA TGCGCCAGCAGCCCAGAGACTAGCGCGGGTGAGCAGTTCTTC. The chain has TRBV5-1 and TRBJ2-1; 8 bases agree with TRBD2. Germline lookup yields CDR1 SGHRS and CDR2 YFSETQ. There are 14 residues in the CDR3. With 4 bases clipped from V and 9 bases from J, the junction kept 9 bases outside the gene matches.

The genes are TRBV11-1 and TRBJ1-2; D is undetermined. CDR1 and CDR2 from the germline V gene are SGHAT and FQDESV (reference sequence). Trimming pared 3 bases from V and 6 bases from J, leaving 11 bases between. CDR3 length: 13 amino acids. The CDR3 sequence is CASSFPRGDGYTF. The CDR3 coding sequence is TGTGCCAGCAGCTTCCCCCGGGGAGATGGCTACACCTTC.